This TCR beta chain was profiled in a study of regulatory T cells in long-lasting Graves disease. V lost 2 bases to trimming and J lost 10 bases, with 9 bases between them. The germline CDR1 and CDR2 sequences are SGHDN and FVKESK. The CDR3 totals 13 residues. CDR3-region Arm-PCR and iRepertoire HTBI primers produced the TCR beta libraries. TCRdb re-analysed the multiplex PCR reads in MiXCR, keeping a single row per CDR3 protein. The table lists some 450,000 distinct CDR3 sequences, 16% of them singletons. This clonotype was counted a few times. Its antigen is unidentified. Time point here: newly diagnosed GD, antithyroid drugs for less than 3 months. Preparation of the TCR library used RNA extracted from PBMCs. Whole-study results and caveats: TCR diversity was lower in persistent Graves' patients (versus newly diagnosed ones). Only peripheral blood was studied, not thyroid tissue.

These data were likewise used in another study, on T cells in Graves' hyperthyroidism and ophthalmopathy. That work adds: Exclusion of a patient resulted from uncontrolled infection, other autoimmune disease, pregnancy or lactation. Progression to ophthalmopathy was predicted a median of approximately 6.4 months early.

Material: peripheral blood mononuclear cells (PBMCs), obtained at new diagnosis, from a patient treated with antithyroid drugs. The V gene is TRBV14, the J gene TRBJ1-6; tentative D call: TRBD1 (5 bases). This TCR derives from a woman in her twenties or thirties with Graves disease. The CDR3 DNA sequence: TGTGCCAGCAGCCAACCGGGGGAATCACCCCTCCACTTT. Its protein is CASSQPGESPLHF.